What follows describes a single TCR beta chain. The data were taken from a study of technical replicates of blood from a few donors. Germline assignment: CDR1 SGHAT and CDR2 FQNNGV. V trimming: 0 bases; J trimming: 1 base; junction bases outside the gene matches: 15. CDR3 length: 20 residues. The assay was immunoSEQ multiplex PCR, and TCRdb's table has in-frame clones only and misses some. The repertoire has about 85,000 clones, around 94% of them found once; the top ten carry less than 0.3%. This clonotype originated in a human donor in good health. Sequencing was done on a sample of T cells isolated from PBMCs. This rearrangement joins TRBV11-2 to TRBJ2-3, with 8 bases that match TRBD2. The CDR3 coding sequence is TGTGCCAGCAGCTTAGATGGTGTGGTAGCGGGGAGGCTTGGCACAGATACGCAGTATTTT. Translated, it gives CASSLDGVVAGRLGTDTQYF.